What follows are 18 T cell receptor beta chains derived from one specimen sequenced in a study of OX40 agonist ivuxolimab in advanced cancers. Data came from immunoSEQ multiplex PCR; TCRdb stores just in-frame clones and leaves some out. The table lists about 25,000 clones, just over 85% of them singletons. Sequences were derived from CD4+ or CD8+ T cells sorted from blood, sampled in a trial of the OX40 agonist ivuxolimab. The source of these receptors is an adult with an advanced solid tumor such as melanoma, head and neck, liver or kidney cancer.

This chain uses TRBV27 with TRBJ2-2, with no clear D. Germline V CDR1 and CDR2: MNHEY, SMNVEV (reference sequence). V was shortened by 2 bases and J by 6 bases, with 4 bases between the two germline ends. The CDR3 length is 12 residues. CDR3 DNA sequence: TGTGCCAGCAGTTTACTCGCCGGGGAGCTGTTTTTT. The encoded protein is CASSLLAGELFF.

The chain is built from TRBV11-2 and TRBJ2-3, with no clear D. Germline CDR1 is SGHAT and CDR2 is FQNNGV. This CDR3 is built from 12 residues. V lost 1 base to trimming and J lost 4 bases, with 3 bases between them. The DNA for the CDR3 is TGTGCCAGCAGCTTAGGGTCAGATACGCAGTATTTT. Its translation: CASSLGSDTQYF.

The chain employs TRBV7-9 and TRBJ1-1; D is perhaps TRBD1 (5 bases). This CDR3 has 14 residues. Between the trimmed V and J ends, which lost 0 bases and 5 bases, there was a span of 10 bases. Germline-derived CDR1 and CDR2 are SEHNR and FQNEAQ (reference sequence). DNA for the CDR3: TGTGCCAGCAGCTTAGCCAGGGAAAAAACTGAAGCTTTCTTT. This gives the protein CASSLAREKTEAFF.

The rearrangement uses TRBV5-6 and TRBJ2-1; no clear D gene. The germline V gene has CDR1 SGHDT and CDR2 YYEEEE. CDR3 length: 11 amino acids. With 0 bases removed from V and 11 bases from J, the gap between germline ends came to 6 bases. DNA for the CDR3: TGTGCCAGCAGCTTGGGCGTGCAGCAGTTCTTC. This sequence encodes CASSLGVQQFF.

The chain has TRBV19 and TRBJ2-3, with a tentative D call TRBD1 (5 bases). The CDR3 runs 14 residues. Germline loops: CDR1 LNHDA, CDR2 SQIVND (reference sequence). V was clipped by 6 bases and J by 1 base, with 11 bases between them. CDR3 loop: CASSLLGGTDTQYF. The CDR3 nucleotides are TGTGCCAGTAGCCTCCTAGGGGGCACAGATACGCAGTATTTT. The entire variable domain, with the rest obtained from reference TRBV19 and TRBJ2-3, is as follows: DGGITQSPKYLFRKEGQNVTLSCEQNLNHDAMYWYRQDPGQGLRLIYYSQIVNDFQKGDIAEGYSVSREKKESFPLTVTSAQKNPTAFYLCASSLLGGTDTQYFGPGTRLTVL.

A few counts support this clone. CDR3 amino acids: CASSIPRTVIADNQPQHF. CDR3 bases: TGTGCCAGTAGTATCCCCCGGACAGTAATCGCAGACAATCAGCCCCAGCATTTT. V is TRBV19 and J is TRBJ1-5, with D possibly TRBD1 on 6 matching bases. Between the trimmed V and J ends, which lost 3 bases and 3 bases, there was a span of 21 bases. Looked up from germline, CDR1 is LNHDA and CDR2 is SQIVND (reference sequence). This CDR3 has 18 residues.

This clone was found once. The genes are TRBV18 and TRBJ2-5; no definite D call. Looked up from germline, CDR1 is KGHSH and CDR2 is LQKENI. The CDR3 runs 11 residues. Trimming shortened V by 2 bases and J by 4 bases, and 2 bases separated the two germline ends. The CDR3 is CASSPGETQYF. Here the CDR3 DNA reads TGTGCCAGCTCACCAGGAGAGACCCAGTACTTC.

The chain carries TRBV13 and TRBJ1-2, with D unclear. The CDR3 covers 13 residues. The germline gives CDR1 PRHDT, CDR2 FYEKMQ (reference sequence). V dropped 5 bases and J dropped 4 bases, with 11 bases sitting between them. The CDR3: CASSQGSAYGYTF. The CDR3 DNA is TGTGCCAGCAGCCAAGGGTCGGCCTATGGCTACACCTTC.

The rearrangement links TRBV28 to TRBJ2-5; TRBD2 agrees at 9 bases. The V gene end was trimmed by 10 bases and the J gene end by 0 bases; junction bases not matched to a gene: 9. Germline CDR1 MDHEN, CDR2 SYDVKM. CDR3 length: 15 amino acids. The DNA for the CDR3 is TGTGCCATTGAGCCGGGACTAGCTAACCAAGAGACCCAGTACTTC. Its translation is CAIEPGLANQETQYF.

The rearrangement links TRBV27 to TRBJ2-1; D might be TRBD1 (6 bases). V lost 5 bases to trimming and J lost 8 bases, with 16 bases between them. Germline V lookup: CDR1 MNHEY, CDR2 SMNVEV (reference sequence). CDR3 size: 14 residues. DNA for the CDR3: TGTGCCAGCAGTCCCCGCACAGGGTACCATGAGCAGTTCTTC. Its translation is CASSPRTGYHEQFF.

The chain combines TRBV9 with TRBJ2-1, with 10 bases aligning to TRBD2. From germline, CDR1 is SGDLS and CDR2 YYNGEE. This CDR3 spans 16 amino acids. V shed 0 bases and J 4 bases; nucleotides not matched to a gene: 4. The CDR3 DNA is TGTGCCAGCAGCGTAGCTGGTAGCGGGGGGTACAATGAGCAGTTCTTC. Protein sequence: CASSVAGSGGYNEQFF.

V is TRBV4-1 and J is TRBJ1-2; D unclear. The length of the CDR3 is 15 residues. Germline assignment: CDR1 MGHRA and CDR2 YSYEKL. The V end lost 0 bases, the J end lost 0 bases, and 8 bases lay between the germline ends. The CDR3 DNA reads as TGCGCCAGCAGCCAAGAGGCGGGAACTAACTATGGCTACACCTTC. It specifies CASSQEAGTNYGYTF.

V is TRBV28 and J is TRBJ2-7; D is tentatively TRBD1 or TRBD2 (6 bases each). V shed 11 bases and J shed 4 bases, with 15 bases lying between them. This CDR3 is 12 amino acids long. The germline V gene encodes CDR1 MDHEN and CDR2 SYDVKM. The CDR3: CAATRTAYEQYF. The CDR3 DNA is TGTGCCGCGACTAGGACAGCATACGAGCAGTACTTC. Full variable domain (missing parts from reference TRBV28 and TRBJ2-7): DVKVTQSSRYLVKRTGEKVFLECVQDMDHENMFWYRQDPGLGLRLIYFSYDVKMKEKGDIPEGYSVSREKKERFSLILESASTNQTSMYLCAATRTAYEQYFGPGTRLTVT.

The chain has TRBV6-4 and TRBJ1-5, with D tentatively TRBD1 (5 bases). The CDR3 has 14 residues. The V end was cut by 3 bases, the J end by 9 bases, with 15 bases between. The germline gives CDR1 MRHNA, CDR2 SNTAGT. CDR3 loop: CASSEGSGKGPQHF. In nucleotides, the CDR3 is TGTGCCAGCAGTGAAGGGTCAGGGAAGGGGCCCCAGCATTTT.

The gene calls are TRBV5-4 and TRBJ2-3, with D unclear. CDR1 and CDR2 from the germline V gene are SGHNT and YYREEE (reference sequence). The CDR3 is 17 residues long. Trimming shortened V by 6 bases and J by 2 bases, and 22 bases separated the two germline ends. This chain's CDR3 is CASIINSIRASTDTQYF. The CDR3 nucleotides are TGTGCCAGCATTATCAACTCGATACGGGCCTCCACAGATACGCAGTATTTT. Combining the CDR3 with reference TRBV5-4 and TRBJ2-3 gives the whole variable domain ETGVTQSPTHLIKTRGQQVTLRCSSQSGHNTVSWYQQALGQGPQFIFQYYREEENGRGNFPPRFSGLQFPNYSSELNVNALELDDSALYLCASIINSIRASTDTQYFGPGTRLTVL.

V usage is TRBV5-1 and J usage is TRBJ1-1; D is perhaps TRBD1 (5 bases). The CDR3 spans 14 residues. Trimming stripped 4 bases from V and 0 bases from J, with 10 bases between. Germline values: CDR1 SGHRS, CDR2 YFSETQ. CDR3 region: CASSLRALNTEAFF. The CDR3 nucleotides are TGCGCCAGCAGCCTCAGGGCCCTGAACACTGAAGCTTTCTTT.

This sequence joins TRBV20-1 and TRBJ1-2; no firm D call. Trimming left V 5 bases short and J 2 bases short, with 3 bases between. CDR1 and CDR2 (germline): DFQATT, SNEGSKA (reference sequence). The CDR3 is 10 residues long. This CDR3 reads CSAFNYGYTF. In DNA, the CDR3 is TGCAGTGCTTTCAACTATGGCTACACCTTC.

This clone was seen more than once but under ten times. This sequence joins TRBV6-4 and TRBJ1-1; no reliable D call. The CDR3 extends over 9 amino acids. Trimming pared 10 bases from V and 10 bases from J, leaving 10 bases between. Germline V gene lookup returns CDR1 MRHNA and CDR2 SNTAGT. The CDR3 here is CANGRGAFF. The DNA of the CDR3 is TGTGCCAACGGACGCGGAGCTTTCTTT.